Listed below are T cell receptor beta chains from one sample, sequenced in a study of vaccination and CD4 T cells after COVID-19. Each CDR3 protein gets one entry after TCRdb re-called the PCR reads with MiXCR. The data show approximately 10,000 distinct CDR3 sequences, approximately 60% seen once. These receptors are not linked to any known antigen. The sequencing sample was made of CD4+ T cells from blood, cultured in vitro. These receptors came from a human donor who had recovered from COVID-19. CDR3s include the opening cysteine and the closing phenylalanine or tryptophan. Each record gives: CDR3 length, D gene, clone size, J gene, V gene, CDR3 DNA, CDR3 protein. A D gene is named only where the DNA matches it firmly. The listing skips clone size in some rows; elsewhere it reads once, few, many or a size class.

>14|.|few|TRBJ2-5|TRBV18
TGTGCCAGCTCACCACCCTCAGGTCAAGAGACCCAGTACTTC
CASSPPSGQETQYF
>15|.|.|TRBJ2-3|TRBV2
TGTGCCAGCAGAACGTCGGGCGGCAGCACAGATACGCAGTATTTT
CASRTSGGSTDTQYF
>15|.|.|TRBJ2-7|TRBV20-1
TGCAGTGCTAGAGGGAGAGAAGGGGGGAGGAACGAGCAGTACTTC
CSARGREGGRNEQYF
>18|TRBD2|few|TRBJ2-3|TRBV7-2
TGTGCCAGCAGCCATCTTAGGACTAGCGGTTCTAGCACAGATACGCAGTATTTT
CASSHLRTSGSSTDTQYF
>12|.|.|TRBJ2-3|TRBV2
TGTGCCAGCCGCGCCAGCGCGGATACGCAGTATTTT
CASRASADTQYF
>15|.|medium-sized|TRBJ2-3|TRBV6-1
TGTGCCAGCAGGGGTCGACAGGTTAGCACAGATACGCAGTATTTT
CASRGRQVSTDTQYF
>13|.|.|TRBJ2-7|TRBV6-1
TGTGCCAGCAGTCGGACCCCCCTCTACGAGCAGTACTTC
CASSRTPLYEQYF
>13|.|.|TRBJ1-6|TRBV2
TGTGCCAGCAGTGAAGTGGTAGAGTCACCCCTCCACTTT
CASSEVVESPLHF
>15|TRBD1|few|TRBJ1-5|TRBV20-1
TGCAGTGCTAGCCAGCTCACAGGGGGGGATCAGCCCCAGCATTTT
CSASQLTGGDQPQHF
>18|.|.|TRBJ2-2|TRBV6-1
TGTGCCAGCAGTCTACGCGGATCTAGCGCCAGGAACACCGGGGAGCTGTTTTTT
CASSLRGSSARNTGELFF
>14|.|.|TRBJ2-1|TRBV6-2/TRBV6-3
TGTGCCAGCAGTCGGTGGGGGACTGCTAATGAGCAGTTCTTC
CASSRWGTANEQFF
>13|.|.|TRBJ2-5|TRBV20-1
TGCAGTGCTAGAGCCGGACAGAAAGAGACCCAGTACTTC
CSARAGQKETQYF
>12|.|few|TRBJ2-1|TRBV6-5
TGTGCCAGCAGTTACGCGGGGAATGAGCAGTTCTTC
CASSYAGNEQFF
>16|.|.|TRBJ1-2|TRBV4-1
TGCGCCAGCAGCCAAGGATTGGTACAGGGAGGCTATGGCTACACCTTC
CASSQGLVQGGYGYTF
>14|.|few|TRBJ1-2|TRBV12-3/TRBV12-4
TGTGCCAGCAGTTTGTACAGGTCTAACTATGGCTACACCTTC
CASSLYRSNYGYTF
>16|TRBD1|.|TRBJ1-2|TRBV7-3
TGTGCCAGCAGTAATCCGGCAGGGGGTAGAGGATCCGGCTACACCTTC
CASSNPAGGRGSGYTF
>16|.|few|TRBJ2-5|TRBV20-1
TGCAGTGCTAGAGATTCACGACAGCCCCAGCGGGAGACCCAGTACTTC
CSARDSRQPQRETQYF
>14|.|few|TRBJ1-1|TRBV20-1
TGCAGTGCGCCGACCACATCCATAAACACTGAAGCTTTCTTT
CSAPTTSINTEAFF
>14|.|.|TRBJ1-5|TRBV12-3/TRBV12-4
TGTGCCAGCAGTTTAGGGAATAGCAATCAGCCCCAGCATTTT
CASSLGNSNQPQHF
>16|TRBD2|.|TRBJ2-5|TRBV20-1
TGCAGTGCTAGAGGGGGACTAGCGGGAAGGTGGGAGACCCAGTACTTC
CSARGGLAGRWETQYF
>14|.|medium-sized|TRBJ1-1|TRBV6-1
TGTGCCAGCAGTGCCGGGACGGTGAACACTGAAGCTTTCTTT
CASSAGTVNTEAFF
>16|.|.|TRBJ2-6|TRBV4-2
TGTGCCAGCAGCCAAGACCTAGTTTTTGGGGCCAACGTCCTGACTTTC
CASSQDLVFGANVLTF
>17|TRBD1|.|TRBJ1-2|TRBV7-9
TGTGCCAGCAGCTTAGCTCCCGGGAACAGGGGTGACTATGGCTACACCTTC
CASSLAPGNRGDYGYTF
>16|TRBD1|large|TRBJ1-2|TRBV20-1
TGCAGTGCTTTGGACAGGGGGAGCCTCTACGTCTATGGCTACACCTTC
CSALDRGSLYVYGYTF
>14|TRBD1|.|TRBJ2-1|TRBV11-3
TGTGCCAGCAGCTGGCAGGGGGACTACAATGAGCAGTTCTTC
CASSWQGDYNEQFF
>15|.|.|TRBJ1-4|TRBV2
TGTGCCAGCAGTGAAGTGACGGGGGTTGTGGTGAATCTGTTTTTT
CASSEVTGVVVNLFF
>15|.|.|TRBJ1-6|TRBV2
TGTGCCAGCAGCTCGGCCCTCTCCTATAATTCACCCCTCCACTTT
CASSSALSYNSPLHF
>13|.|.|TRBJ2-7|TRBV24-1
TGTGCCACCAGCGCAGGACGGACCTACGAGCAGTACTTC
CATSAGRTYEQYF
>20|TRBD2|.|TRBJ2-2|TRBV6-1
TGTGCCAGCAGCCTCCCGGGGGGGACTAGCGGTACAACGAACACCGGGGAGCTGTTTTTT
CASSLPGGTSGTTNTGELFF
>14|.|.|TRBJ2-7|TRBV19
TGTGCCAGTAGCCCCCAGACGGTGTACAATGAGCAGTACTTC
CASSPQTVYNEQYF
>20|.|.|TRBJ1-1|TRBV6-5
TGTGCCAGCAGTTACTCGACCCCTGACAGAAGGGTTAAAAGGGGCACTGAAGCTTTCTTT
CASSYSTPDRRVKRGTEAFF
>13|.|few|TRBJ1-1|TRBV9
TGTGCCAGCAGCGTAGCCCCTCGGGGTGAAGCTTTCTTT
CASSVAPRGEAFF
>14|TRBD1|.|TRBJ2-5|TRBV20-1
TGCAGTGCTAGAGAGGAGACAGGGAGCGAGACCCAGTACTTC
CSAREETGSETQYF
>12|.|.|TRBJ2-2|TRBV30
TGTGCCTGGAGTATTGTCACCGGGGAGCTGTTTTTT
CAWSIVTGELFF
>13|TRBD1|.|TRBJ2-7|TRBV20-1
TGCAGTGCTCGTGAGGGGGCGATCTACGAGCAGTACTTC
CSAREGAIYEQYF
>15|TRBD1|.|TRBJ2-1|TRBV25-1
TGTGCCAGCAGTGGCTACCGGGACAGATACAATGAGCAGTTCTTC
CASSGYRDRYNEQFF
>12|.|.|TRBJ1-1|TRBV7-2
TGTGCCAGCAGCTTAAGCGCGGGGGAAGCTTTCTTT
CASSLSAGEAFF
>13|.|.|TRBJ2-5|TRBV7-9
TGTGCCAGCAGCTTAGCGGGGGTTGGGACCCAGTACTTC
CASSLAGVGTQYF
>14|.|once|TRBJ2-2|TRBV7-2
TGTGCCAGCAGCTTAGTGGGGAACGCCGGGGAGCTGTTTTTT
CASSLVGNAGELFF
>13|.|.|TRBJ1-5|TRBV7-6
TGTGCCAGCAGCTTTCAGGGCAATCAGCCCCAGCATTTT
CASSFQGNQPQHF
>16|TRBD1|.|TRBJ1-4|TRBV7-9
TGTGCCAGCAGCCCTAAGTACGGGACAGGGCCCGAAAAACTGTTTTTT
CASSPKYGTGPEKLFF
>14|.|few|TRBJ2-5|TRBV25-1
TGTGCCAGCAGTGAAACCGCCGGCGAGGAGACCCAGTACTTC
CASSETAGEETQYF
>13|.|.|TRBJ1-2|TRBV28
TGTGCCAGCAGCGTGTTTAAAGGGAGCGGCTACACCTTC
CASSVFKGSGYTF
>13|.|.|TRBJ2-1|TRBV18
TGTGCCAGCTCACCGCGGGTAGGCACCGAGCAGTTCTTC
CASSPRVGTEQFF
>15|TRBD1|.|TRBJ2-1|TRBV6-4
TGTGCCAGCAGTGACGGGACAGGGGTTCTAAATGAGCAGTTCTTC
CASSDGTGVLNEQFF
>12|.|.|TRBJ1-2|TRBV6-2/TRBV6-3
TGTGCCAGCAGTGTGAACTCCCTGGGCTACACCTTC
CASSVNSLGYTF
>12|.|.|TRBJ1-2|TRBV11-3
TGTGCCAGCAGCTCGACAGGATATGGCTACACCTTC
CASSSTGYGYTF
>12|TRBD1|.|TRBJ1-1|TRBV5-1
TGCGCCAGCAGCCAGGGGGACACTGAAGCTTTCTTT
CASSQGDTEAFF
>11|.|.|TRBJ1-5|TRBV19
TGTGCCAGTATAGAAAATCAGCCCCAGCATTTT
CASIENQPQHF
>14|.|.|TRBJ1-4|TRBV27
TGTGCCAGCCGGGGGGTTGCAACTAATGAAAAACTGTTTTTT
CASRGVATNEKLFF
>15|TRBD1|.|TRBJ1-5|TRBV20-1
TGCAGTGCTAGAGCGACAGGGAGGGAGAATCAGCCCCAGCATTTT
CSARATGRENQPQHF
>16|TRBD1|.|TRBJ2-3|TRBV15
TGTGCCACCAGCAGGGCCGACAGGGGCGGCACAGATACGCAGTATTTT
CATSRADRGGTDTQYF